The source of this T cell receptor beta chain is a study of cytomegalovirus exposure and HLA in healthy donors. In nominal health when sampled, donors likely had unrecorded immune exposures nonetheless. PCR was performed using 60 Vbeta and 13 Jbeta primers. Assay: immunoSEQ multiplex PCR; the TCRdb copy retains only in-frame clones and omits some. Among about 160,000 clones listed, roughly four fifths were seen once. Germline-derived CDR1 and CDR2 are SGHNT and YENEEA. V was pared by 8 bases and J by 3 bases, with 25 bases between. CDR3 length: 17 amino acids. The table lists this clone with a count of one.

Sequencing input: PBMCs. V gene TRBV11-3 combines with J gene TRBJ1-2; no firm D call. This clonotype originated in a woman between 45 and 65 years old in good health and CMV-seronegative. CDR3 DNA sequence: TGTGCCAGCCCCCCAACCAACGGCTTCCTGGGCCACTATGGCTACACCTTC. It specifies CASPPTNGFLGHYGYTF.